This TCR beta chain was identified during a study of OX40 agonist ivuxolimab in advanced cancers. The J segment lost 4 bases and the V segment lost 4 bases, leaving 6 bases of the junction unmatched. The CDR3 has 15 residues. The V gene's germline CDR1 is SGHRS and CDR2 YFSETQ. Libraries were prepared by immunoSEQ multiplex PCR; TCRdb keeps only in-frame clonotypes and omits some of them. The sample has about 120,000 clones, 93% seen once. The rearrangement joins TRBV5-1 to TRBJ2-2; 8 bases line up with TRBD2. This specimen consisted of CD4+ or CD8+ T cells sorted from blood, obtained in a trial of the OX40 agonist ivuxolimab. The sequence came from an adult with an advanced solid tumor such as melanoma, head and neck, liver or kidney cancer. CDR3 in DNA: TGCGCCAGCAGCCCAGGACTAGCCAGCACCGGGGAGCTGTTTTTT. This translates into CASSPGLASTGELFF.